These 24 T cell receptor beta chains came from one sample sequenced in a study of shared clonotypes between healthy human individuals. Data came from immunoSEQ multiplex PCR; TCRdb stores just in-frame clones and leaves some out. The data show roughly 500,000 clones, almost 97% seen once. Sequencing input: naive CD4+ T cells sorted from blood. Described subset: CD45RA+ positively selected. These receptors were collected from a woman aged 25 to 39 in good health.

About this clone itself: Germline is not matched at one junction end, which may reflect a read error. This rearrangement joins TRBV28 to TRBJ2-5, with D unclear. The DNA end favors TRBJ2-7, so the J call may be wrong. There are 10 residues in the CDR3. Germline CDR1 and CDR2: MDHEN and SYDVKM. CDR3 region: CASSSHEQYF. The CDR3 DNA sequence: TGTGCCAGCAGCTCCCACGAGCAGTACTTC.

The rearrangement joins TRBV27 to TRBJ2-7; D is unclear. Germline V CDR1 and CDR2: MNHEY, SMNVEV (reference sequence). V was pared by 0 bases and J by 5 bases, with 11 bases between. The CDR3 loop spans 14 amino acids. Here the CDR3 reads CASSLSGVIHEQYF. DNA for the CDR3: TGTGCCAGCAGTTTATCCGGAGTTATCCACGAGCAGTACTTC.

This clone occurred once. J is TRBJ2-6 and V is TRBV11-2, with D unresolved. The germline V and J ends were trimmed by 5 bases and 2 bases, with 7 bases remaining between them. CDR1 and CDR2 from the germline V gene are SGHAT and FQNNGV. The CDR3 spans 14 residues. This CDR3 reads CASSPMTGANVLTF. CDR3 DNA sequence: TGTGCCAGCAGCCCAATGACTGGGGCCAACGTCCTGACTTTC.

V and J are TRBV28 and TRBJ2-2; D possibly corresponds to TRBD2 (5 bases). The CDR3 runs 16 residues. Germline CDR1 is MDHEN and CDR2 is SYDVKM. V was cut by 5 bases and J by 3 bases, with 16 bases left in between. The CDR3 sequence is CASSPDWIKDTGELFF. CDR3 nucleotides: TGTGCCAGCAGTCCGGACTGGATTAAGGACACCGGGGAGCTGTTTTTT.

The chain is built from TRBV5-4 and TRBJ1-2; 10 nucleotides agree with TRBD1. From germline, CDR1 is SGHNT and CDR2 YYREEE (reference sequence). The CDR3 is 16 residues long. V gave up 3 bases and J gave up 5 bases; unmatched junction bases: 10. The CDR3 region is CASSSPFGTGEYGYTF. CDR3 sequence (DNA): TGTGCCAGCAGCTCCCCTTTTGGGACAGGGGAGTATGGCTACACCTTC. Supplemented by reference TRBV5-4 and TRBJ1-2, the full variable domain reads ETGVTQSPTHLIKTRGQQVTLRCSSQSGHNTVSWYQQALGQGPQFIFQYYREEENGRGNFPPRFSGLQFPNYSSELNVNALELDDSALYLCASSSPFGTGEYGYTFGSGTRLTVV.

This clone was observed a single time. J is TRBJ1-4 and V is TRBV2, with 7 positions matching TRBD1. Losses at the gene ends were 7 bases for V and 8 bases for J; bases not matched to a gene: 10. Germline CDR1 reads SNHLY; CDR2 reads FYNNEI. The length of the CDR3 is 14 residues. In DNA, the CDR3 is TGTGCCAGCACCCAGACAGGGCTCCCCGAAAAACTGTTTTTT. Its translation: CASTQTGLPEKLFF.

V is TRBV28 and J is TRBJ1-4; D ambiguous. The germline gives CDR1 MDHEN, CDR2 SYDVKM. CDR3 length equals 14 residues. The V gene lost 3 bases and the J gene lost 1 base, with 6 bases spanning the gap. Here the CDR3 reads CASSFVRTNEKLFF. The CDR3 coding sequence is TGTGCCAGCAGTTTCGTCAGAACTAATGAAAAACTGTTTTTT.

The rearrangement joins TRBV28 to TRBJ1-1, with D possibly matching TRBD1 (5 bases). The CDR3 has 13 amino acids. Trimming took 4 bases from V and 0 from J, leaving 6 bases between them. The germline gives CDR1 MDHEN, CDR2 SYDVKM. CDR3 coding DNA: TGTGCCAGCAGTTGGGACCTGAACACTGAAGCTTTCTTT. This gives the protein CASSWDLNTEAFF.

CDR3: CSVAQGRDSPLHF. CDR3 bases: TGCAGCGTGGCCCAGGGGAGGGATTCACCCCTCCACTTT. The chain carries TRBV29-1 and TRBJ1-6, with D maybe TRBD1 (6 bases). Germline CDR1 and CDR2: SQVTM and ANQGSEA. V lost 6 bases, J lost 8 bases, and 14 bases lay in between. The CDR3 is 13 residues long.

The genes are TRBV28 and TRBJ1-5, with D hard to call. Germline V gives CDR1 MDHEN, CDR2 SYDVKM. This CDR3 is 16 amino acids long. Trimming cost V 3 bases and J 0 bases, with 12 bases left between them. Written as DNA, the CDR3 is TGTGCCAGCAGTTTTCCCCGGCGGTATAGCAATCAGCCCCAGCATTTT. It is translated as CASSFPRRYSNQPQHF.

The gene calls are TRBV15 and TRBJ2-7; 11 nucleotides match TRBD2. CDR1 and CDR2 from the germline V gene are LNHNV and YYDKDF (reference sequence). The CDR3 extends over 15 amino acids. The junction had 5 bases not matched to a gene; V was cut back by 5 bases and J by 2 bases. CDR3 coding DNA: TGTGCCACCAGCGGGGGACTAGCGGAAGCCTACGAGCAGTACTTC. Protein sequence: CATSGGLAEAYEQYF.

The rearrangement links TRBV30 to TRBJ1-1; the D gene is possibly TRBD1 (5 bases). The CDR3 runs to 12 residues. CDR1 is GTSNPN, CDR2 SVGIG, per germline (reference sequence). The V and J ends lost 4 bases and 4 bases respectively, with 10 bases between them. CDR3 nucleotide sequence: TGTGCCTGGACCTACCAGGGCACTGAAGCTTTCTTT. Its protein product is CAWTYQGTEAFF.

This clone was seen only a few times. The V gene is TRBV28, the J gene TRBJ2-7; D not certain. Germline CDR1 and CDR2: MDHEN and SYDVKM. CDR3 length: 13 residues. Trimming took 6 bases from V and 4 from J, leaving 13 bases between them. For the CDR3, the DNA is TGTGCCAGCAGCCTACAAGAGTCGTACGAGCAGTACTTC. Its protein product is CASSLQESYEQYF. The full variable domain, completed using reference TRBV28 and TRBJ2-7, is DVKVTQSSRYLVKRTGEKVFLECVQDMDHENMFWYRQDPGLGLRLIYFSYDVKMKEKGDIPEGYSVSREKKERFSLILESASTNQTSMYLCASSLQESYEQYFGPGTRLTVT.

CDR3 nucleotides: TGCAGCGTTTGCCGGACTAGCGGAACAGATACGCAGTATTTT. Translating gives CSVCRTSGTDTQYF. The chain carries TRBV29-1 and TRBJ2-3; TRBD2 aligns across 10 bases. V was pared by 5 bases and J by 3 bases, with 5 bases of the junction left unmatched. CDR1 is SQVTM and CDR2 is ANQGSEA in the germline V gene. The CDR3 extends over 14 amino acids.

The chain uses TRBV4-1 and TRBJ1-4, with D possibly being TRBD1 (5 bases). V was pared by 3 bases and J by 4 bases, with 18 bases between. The germline gives CDR1 MGHRA, CDR2 YSYEKL. This CDR3 comprises 17 residues. The CDR3 is CASSHLPTADLNEKLFF. The CDR3 bases are TGCGCCAGCAGCCACCTACCGACAGCCGATCTTAATGAAAAACTGTTTTTT.

CDR3 sequence (DNA): TGCGCCAGCAGCTTGGGGGTATGGGACGGCGTCGAGCAGTACTTC. Translated: CASSLGVWDGVEQYF. The chain employs TRBV5-1 and TRBJ2-5; possibly TRBD1 or TRBD2 for D (5 bases each). The last part of the DNA fits TRBJ2-7 better; the J call may be wrong. Germline V gene data show CDR1 as SGHRS and CDR2 as YFSETQ. The CDR3 runs to 15 residues.

The chain couples TRBV28 to TRBJ1-1, with unresolved D. CDR3 length equals 14 residues. Trimming shortened V by 7 bases and J by 6 bases, and 18 bases separated the two germline ends. Per germline, CDR1 MDHEN and CDR2 SYDVKM. CDR3 protein: CASIEGGKPPEAFF. The CDR3 DNA is TGTGCCAGCATAGAGGGAGGAAAGCCCCCTGAAGCTTTCTTT.

Of note for this clone: This specimen includes other DNA sequences encoding the same CDR3. V gene TRBV10-1 combines with J gene TRBJ2-7, with 8 bases lining up with TRBD1. This CDR3 contains 15 residues. Germline values: CDR1 WNHNN, CDR2 SYGVQD (reference sequence). V gave up 0 bases and J gave up 2 bases; unmatched junction bases: 3. The DNA for the CDR3 is TGCGCCAGCAGTGAGTCCGGGACAGGAACCTACGAGCAGTACTTC. As protein: CASSESGTGTYEQYF.

The CDR3 DNA is TGTGCCAGCAGTTTATTGAGGGCGGGCACTGAAGCTTTCTTT. Amino acid sequence: CASSLLRAGTEAFF. The rearrangement uses TRBV28 and TRBJ1-1; D call uncertain. Germline V lookup: CDR1 MDHEN, CDR2 SYDVKM. The CDR3 is 14 residues long. V was pared by 1 base and J by 4 bases, with 10 bases between. The full variable domain, its missing parts supplied by reference TRBV28 and TRBJ1-1, is DVKVTQSSRYLVKRTGEKVFLECVQDMDHENMFWYRQDPGLGLRLIYFSYDVKMKEKGDIPEGYSVSREKKERFSLILESASTNQTSMYLCASSLLRAGTEAFFGQGTRLTVV.

V usage is TRBV4-2 and J usage is TRBJ1-5; D gene unclear. This CDR3 comprises 16 residues. The germline V gene has CDR1 LGHNA and CDR2 YNFKEQ. Trimming removed 1 base from V and 1 base from J, with 11 bases in between. The CDR3 spells CASSQVDGESNQPQHF. CDR3 nucleotide sequence: TGTGCCAGCAGCCAAGTAGATGGAGAGAGCAATCAGCCCCAGCATTTT.

This chain links TRBV21-1 with TRBJ2-5; the listed D gene, TRBD2, was not tested against the DNA. TRBV21-1 is annotated as a pseudogene. The CDR3 has 17 residues. Here the CDR3 reads CASSKRWTSATTETQYF. The CDR3 coding sequence is TGTGCCAGCAGCAAACGATGGACTAGCGCAACCACAGAGACCCAGTACTTC.

This chain uses TRBV5-6 with TRBJ2-7; perhaps D is TRBD1 or TRBD2 (5 bases each). CDR3 length: 14 residues. Germline V gene lookup returns CDR1 SGHDT and CDR2 YYEEEE. Trimming shortened V by 3 bases and J by 4 bases, and 14 bases separated the two germline ends. The CDR3 DNA follows: TGTGCCAGCAGCTCGGGACCCCAAGAGTACGAGCAGTACTTC. It translates to CASSSGPQEYEQYF.

The chain uses TRBV28 and TRBJ2-7, with 10 bases fitting TRBD2. The V and J ends lost 5 bases and 2 bases, in that order; junction bases with no gene match: 6. The CDR3 has 15 residues. Germline V gene lookup returns CDR1 MDHEN and CDR2 SYDVKM. The CDR3 DNA is TGTGCCAGCAGTCTCCCAGGACTAGCGGCCTACGAGCAGTACTTC. This encodes CASSLPGLAAYEQYF.

V gene TRBV27 combines with J gene TRBJ2-2, with 14 bases fitting TRBD2. Per germline, CDR1 MNHEY and CDR2 SMNVEV (reference sequence). This CDR3 is built from 17 residues. Germline trimming cut 2 bases from V and 7 bases from J; bases unmatched to any gene: 6. In nucleotides, the CDR3 is TGTGCCAGCAGTTTAGATCGGGGACTAGCGGGAGTCGGGGAGCTGTTTTTT. Translated, it gives CASSLDRGLAGVGELFF.